This T cell receptor (beta chain) was retrieved from a study of early T cells in non-severe SARS-CoV-2 infection. At the level of the study: From unsorted whole blood, bulk RNA was sequenced, and the chains remained unpaired.

Germline CDR1 is WNHNN and CDR2 is SYGVQD (reference sequence). The germline V and J ends were trimmed by 3 bases and 4 bases, with 12 bases remaining between them. The CDR3 sequence is 14 residues long. Concerning this clonotype: Its antigen is still unknown.

Study-level findings and limits: Comparison of clonotypes with VDJdb favored anti-spike CD8 responses while missing private and CD4 specificities.

cDNA molecules, individually, were tagged with unique molecular identifiers. TCRdb re-called the 5' RACE reads with MiXCR, one entry per CDR3 protein. The table includes 85,000 to 100,000 distinct CDR3 sequences, around 13% detected once. This sequence was found in an adult who was a healthcare worker with PCR-confirmed SARS-CoV-2 infection or an uninfected control (not recorded which). V gene TRBV10-1 combines with J gene TRBJ2-5; D gene ambiguous. The sequenced sample was whole blood. CDR3 nucleotide sequence: TGCGCCAGCAGTGACCAGGACGCTCGAGAGACCCAGTACTTC. Its protein is CASSDQDARETQYF.